The 2 T cell receptor beta chains below come from one sample, sequenced in a study of response to subunit inactivated influenza vaccine. TCRdb reanalysed the RT-PCR reads using MiXCR and keeps one entry per CDR3 protein. The sample has roughly 700,000 distinct CDR3 sequences, 15% to 18% seen once. The material was PBMCs from blood, obtained roughly 12 days after vaccination. The receptors were sampled from a man over 45 who received an inactivated influenza vaccine.

The chain is built from TRBV6-2 or TRBV6-3 and TRBJ1-1, with unresolved D. The V end lost 8 bases, the J end lost 8 bases, and 18 bases lay between the germline ends. CDR1 is MNHEY and CDR2 is SVGEGT in the germline V gene. The CDR3 spans 13 residues. CDR3 coding DNA: TGTGCCAGCTCCAAGGACCGAGTCCTCGAAGCTTTCTTT. Its protein is CASSKDRVLEAFF.

For this clonotype: A much larger clone is a single base away; this may be a read error. V usage is TRBV12-3 or TRBV12-4 and J usage is TRBJ2-1; no clear D. CDR3 length equals 11 residues. The CDR3 region is CATTYYNEQLF. Here the CDR3 DNA reads TGTGCCACCACCTACTACAATGAGCAGCTCTTC.